A selection of T cell receptor beta chains follows, all from one sample in a study of PD-1 blockade in classical Hodgkin lymphoma. The method was immunoSEQ multiplex PCR; TCRdb's version includes in-frame clones alone and lacks a portion of them. The table shows 2,100 or so clones, with approximately 85% occurring only once. The sample was peripheral blood mononuclear cells (PBMCs), taken at baseline. The origin of the receptors is a human donor with classical Hodgkin lymphoma. The CDR3 runs from the conserved cysteine through the conserved F or W. D genes are given only for firm matches. Some rows have no size entry. The others give once, few or many, or a class for an expanded clone.

j_call v_call d_call clone_size cdr3_nt cdr3_aa
TRBJ2-5 TRBV7-9 . once TGTGCCAGCAGACACGGGGCCAGGGGAAGGAGTATTGGCCAAGAGACCCAGTACTTC CASRHGARGRSIGQETQYF
TRBJ2-7 TRBV5-5 . . TGTGCCAGCAGCTTGGTTGTGGGAGAGGTGTACGAGCAGTACTTC CASSLVVGEVYEQYF
TRBJ2-7 TRBV19 TRBD1 . TGTGCCAGTAGAAAACAGGGGAGTCCTATCTACGAGCAGTACTTC CASRKQGSPIYEQYF
TRBJ2-3 TRBV7-7 . . TGTGCTAGCAGCTTATGGACGACAGATACGCAGTATTTT CASSLWTTDTQYF
TRBJ1-6 TRBV4-1 TRBD1 . TGCGCCAGCAGCCAAGATCAGAACAGGGGGTCGTATTGGTCCTATAATTCACCCCTCCACTTT CASSQDQNRGSYWSYNSPLHF
TRBJ1-6 TRBV7-6 TRBD1 . TGTGCCAGCAGCTTTTTTCCCGGGACAGGGCATAATTCACCCCTCCACTTT CASSFFPGTGHNSPLHF
TRBJ1-2 TRBV27 . . TGTGCCAGCAGTTTTGGGGTAAACTATGGCTACACCTTC CASSFGVNYGYTF
TRBJ2-3 TRBV5-1 . once TGCGCCAGCAGCTTTGGCAGGGGAGGCACAGATACGCAGTATTTT CASSFGRGGTDTQYF
TRBJ2-1 TRBV11-2 . . TGTGCCAGCAGCATCGGACACTACAATGAGCAGTTCTTC CASSIGHYNEQFF
TRBJ1-3 TRBV11-2 . . TGTGCCAGCAGTAGTCTACAGGGCTCTGGAAACACCATATATTTT CASSSLQGSGNTIYF
TRBJ2-3 TRBV7-6 . once TGTGCCAGCAGCCCAACCCCAGCCGGGGCAACGGCTCGCACAGATACGCAGTATTTT CASSPTPAGATARTDTQYF
TRBJ1-1 TRBV4-3 . . TGCGCCAGCAGCCAAGAGAGTGCCACTGAAGCTTTCTTT CASSQESATEAFF
TRBJ2-1 TRBV10-1 TRBD1 . TGCGCCAGCAGTGGAGGGGGACAGGGAGGCGATGAGCAGTTCTTC CASSGGGQGGDEQFF
TRBJ1-2 TRBV2 . . TGTGCCAGCACCCTGGAGGAGTTTGGCTACACCTTC CASTLEEFGYTF
TRBJ1-4 TRBV7-8 . once TGTGCCAGCAGCTTTATGTGGAGAACTAATGAAAAACTGTTTTTT CASSFMWRTNEKLFF
TRBJ1-2 TRBV5-6 . . TGTGCCAGCAGCTTGGGGACTGCCTATGGCTACACCTTC CASSLGTAYGYTF
TRBJ1-5 TRBV9 . . TGTGCCAGCAGCCCGGAGGGGGGAGGTAGCAATCAGCCCCAGCATTTT CASSPEGGGSNQPQHF
TRBJ2-2 TRBV7-9 TRBD1 . TGTGCCAGCGCCTACAGGGGGGACGGGGAGCTGTTTTTT CASAYRGDGELFF
TRBJ1-1 TRBV18 . . TGTGCCAGCTCGCACGACCCGAGGGGCACTGAAGCTTTCTTT CASSHDPRGTEAFF
TRBJ1-3 TRBV18 . . TGTGCCAGCTCCCCCAGGGAGTCCTCTGGAAACACCATATATTTT CASSPRESSGNTIYF
TRBJ1-2 TRBV7-9 TRBD1 few TGTGCCAGCAGCTTCGACAGGGGGGAAGGCTACACCTTC CASSFDRGEGYTF
TRBJ2-7 TRBV19 . . TGTGCCAGTAGTATTTGGAGTGGCCAGAACTACGAGCAGTACTTC CASSIWSGQNYEQYF
TRBJ2-2 TRBV11-3 TRBD2 . TGTGCCAGCAGCGGGAGTTGGACTAGCGGGAGTGGTGAGCTGTTTTTT CASSGSWTSGSGELFF
TRBJ2-6 TRBV29-1 . . TGCAGCGTTGTGGAAACACTAGTACAAAGTCGGGCCAACGTCCTGACTTTC CSVVETLVQSRANVLTF
TRBJ1-1 TRBV14 . . TGTGCCAGCAGCCAAGTCCAGGGCAACTCTAAAGCTTTCTTT CASSQVQGNSKAFF
TRBJ1-5 TRBV5-1 . . TGCGCCAGCAGCTGGGAGGGGCATCAGCCCCAGCATTTT CASSWEGHQPQHF
TRBJ1-2 TRBV25-1 TRBD1 . TGTGCCAGCGGGTTCGGACAGGGTGGCTACACCTTC CASGFGQGGYTF
TRBJ1-5 TRBV4-2 . . TGTGCCAGCAGCCAAGAGGGCCACAATCAGCTCCAGCATTTT CASSQEGHNQLQHF
TRBJ2-3 TRBV7-3 . . TGTGCCAGCAGCCCGTCAGGGGGACTGCGCACAGATACGCAGTATTTT CASSPSGGLRTDTQYF
TRBJ2-4 TRBV7-2 . . TGTGCCAGCTCAACCGGGATGGGCCAAAACATTCAGTACTTC CASSTGMGQNIQYF
TRBJ1-5 TRBV7-2 . few TGTGCCAGCAGCTTAAATGGGCAGGGATTTGGTCAGCCCCAGCATTTT CASSLNGQGFGQPQHF
TRBJ1-3 TRBV19 TRBD1 . TGTGCCAGTAGTATTGGAGGAGGGCGGGACAGATCCTCTGGAAACACCATATATTTT CASSIGGGRDRSSGNTIYF
TRBJ2-7 TRBV7-9 . . TGTGCCAGCAGCTCAACGGGACCGCGCTACGAGCAGTACTTC CASSSTGPRYEQYF
TRBJ2-3 TRBV5-1 . . TGCGCCAGCAGCTTGGGACAGGCGAGCACAGATACGCAGTATTTT CASSLGQASTDTQYF
TRBJ1-4 TRBV2 . . TGTGCCAGCAGTGACCCCCACAGGGATGATAATGAAAAACTGTTTTTT CASSDPHRDDNEKLFF
TRBJ1-1 TRBV7-8 . once TGTGCCAGCAGCCTCAACACTGAAGCTTTCTTT CASSLNTEAFF
TRBJ2-1 TRBV19 . once TGTGCCAGTAGCAGGGGCCAGTCGATCTCCTACAATGAGCAGTTCTTC CASSRGQSISYNEQFF
TRBJ1-1 TRBV19 . . TGTGCCAGTAGTATGGCTTTCGGGACTGAAGCTTTCTTT CASSMAFGTEAFF
TRBJ1-5 TRBV19 . . TGTGCCAGTAGTATAAGTCTCCGGGGGGCTGGCAATCAGCCCCAGCATTTT CASSISLRGAGNQPQHF
TRBJ1-5 TRBV1 . . TGCACCTTTATACAGGGAGGAGGTGGCAATCAGCCCCAGCATTTT CTFIQGGGGNQPQHF
TRBJ2-5 TRBV5-6 . . TGTGCCAGCAGCTTGTTGGGCGCGGGCCGCCAAGAGACCCAGTACTTC CASSLLGAGRQETQYF
TRBJ2-2 TRBV9 . . TGTGCCAGCAGCGCCTTACTGATGACCGGGGAGCTGTTTTTT CASSALLMTGELFF
TRBJ1-1 TRBV7-9 TRBD1 . TGTGCCAGCAGCTTAGGTATGACAGGGGGCTTGCAAGCTTTCTTT CASSLGMTGGLQAFF
TRBJ1-1 TRBV7-9 . . TGTGCCAGCAGCGTACAACCGAACACTGAAGCTTTCTTT CASSVQPNTEAFF
TRBJ1-1 TRBV6-1 . . TGTGCCAGCAGTGGATCATCACAGAGGAACACTGAAGCTTTCTTT CASSGSSQRNTEAFF
TRBJ1-2 TRBV28 TRBD1 . TGTGCCAGCAGTTACCAGGGACAGGGCTTTTATGGCTACACCTTC CASSYQGQGFYGYTF
TRBJ2-5 TRBV12-1 . . TGTGCCAGCAGTGACACTAGCTGGATCACCGTCGACGAGACCCAGTACTTC CASSDTSWITVDETQYF
TRBJ2-1 TRBV4-1 . . TGCGCCAGCAGCCAGGTGGACATCCTCTCCTACAATGAGCAGTTCTTC CASSQVDILSYNEQFF
TRBJ2-7 TRBV11-3 . . TGTGCCAGCAGCTCCCGACAGGATTCCTACGAGCAGTACTTC CASSSRQDSYEQYF
TRBJ1-1 TRBV5-1 . . TGCGCCAGCAGCTTAGCAGGGGAAACTGAAGCTTTCTTT CASSLAGETEAFF
TRBJ1-2 TRBV18 TRBD1 . TGTGCCAGCTCACCAGACAGGGAATATGGCTACACCTTC CASSPDREYGYTF
TRBJ1-3 TRBV18 TRBD1 . TGTGCCAGCTCACGGACAGGAGCCTCTGGAAACACCATATATTTT CASSRTGASGNTIYF
TRBJ1-1 TRBV18 . . TGTGCCAGCTCGCACGACCCGAGGGGTACTGAAGCTTTCTTT CASSHDPRGTEAFF
TRBJ2-2 TRBV5-1 . . TGCGCCAGCAGCTTGGATTTGGGCAAAATGTTTTTT CASSLDLGKMFF
TRBJ1-1 TRBV18 TRBD1 . TGTGCCAGCTCACCACGGGACAGGGGAGAGGGGACTGAAGCTTTCTTT CASSPRDRGEGTEAFF
TRBJ2-3 TRBV11-3 TRBD2 . TGTGCCAGCAGCTTAGGAGTAGCGGGGGGCGCAGATACGCAGTATTTT CASSLGVAGGADTQYF
TRBJ2-3 TRBV9 . large TGTGCCAGCAGCGTAGCGGACTATCCGCCCTTTAGCACAGATACGCAGTATTTT CASSVADYPPFSTDTQYF